This T cell receptor (beta chain) was documented in a study of shared clonotypes between healthy human individuals. Overall study findings and caveats: Shared clonotypes across all four donors exceeded non-shared ones in generation probability.

This CDR3 region has 17 residues. V was clipped by 4 bases and J by 6 bases; unmatched bases: 10. Germline V gene lookup returns CDR1 SGHRS and CDR2 YFSETQ. Terminally differentiated effector memory CD45RA+ cells were excluded from the naive CD8 cells, which were CD45RO-negative and positively selected for CCR7. With respect to this clone: Its cognate antigen is unknown.

Sorted subsets were amplified in replicate PCRs using 200 to 250 ng DNA, tens of thousands of T cell genomes. Generated by immunoSEQ multiplex PCR, the TCRdb table keeps only in-frame clones and is missing some. Of roughly 2.1 million clones in the sample, about 93% are singletons; the top ten hold 1.7%. The sequencing input was naive CD8+ T cells from PBMCs. V usage is TRBV5-1 and J usage is TRBJ2-2; TRBD1 matches at 12 bases. This receptor was identified in a man between 18 and 35 years old in good health. Some clones in this sample may be carry-over from other donors' samples. CDR3 protein: CASSEPGQGAPPGELFF. In DNA, the CDR3 is TGCGCCAGCAGCGAACCGGGACAGGGGGCGCCCCCCGGGGAGCTGTTTTTT.